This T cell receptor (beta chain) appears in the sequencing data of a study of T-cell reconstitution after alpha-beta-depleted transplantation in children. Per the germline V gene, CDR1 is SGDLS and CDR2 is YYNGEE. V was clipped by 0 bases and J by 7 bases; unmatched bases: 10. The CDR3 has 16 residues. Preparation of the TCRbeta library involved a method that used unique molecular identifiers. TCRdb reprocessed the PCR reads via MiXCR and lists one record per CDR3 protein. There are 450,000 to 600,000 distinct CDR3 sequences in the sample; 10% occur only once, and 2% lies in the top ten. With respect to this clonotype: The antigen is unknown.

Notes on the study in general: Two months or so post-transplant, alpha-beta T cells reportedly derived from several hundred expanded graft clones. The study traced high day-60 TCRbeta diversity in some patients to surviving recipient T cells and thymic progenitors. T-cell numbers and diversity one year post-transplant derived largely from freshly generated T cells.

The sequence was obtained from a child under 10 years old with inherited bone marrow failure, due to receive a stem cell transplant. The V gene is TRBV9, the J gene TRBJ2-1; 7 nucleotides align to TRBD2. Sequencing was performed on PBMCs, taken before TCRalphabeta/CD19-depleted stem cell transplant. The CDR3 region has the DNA TGTGCCAGCAGCGTAGGTGGAGCGGGGCATTGGAATGAGCAGTTCTTC. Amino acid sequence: CASSVGGAGHWNEQFF. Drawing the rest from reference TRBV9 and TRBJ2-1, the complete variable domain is DSGVTQTPKHLITATGQRVTLRCSPRSGDLSVYWYQQSLDQGLQFLIQYYNGEERAKGNILERFSAQQFPDLHSELNLSSLELGDSALYFCASSVGGAGHWNEQFFGPGTRLTVL.